The table lists the clone carrying this T cell receptor (beta chain) with a few counts. The antigen remains undetermined. The sample originates from a study of post-analysis software for immune sequencing data. Study-level background: Relapsing-remitting, secondary progressive and progressive-relapsing multiple sclerosis courses were included.

Study-wide findings and caveats: Comparison of patients with controls showed five TRBV segments more frequent in patients, TRBV5-6, TRBV5-1 and TRBV20-1 among them. Same-batch samples co-clustered strongly by F measure.

The CDR3 extends over 11 amino acids. The germline CDR1 and CDR2 sequences are SNHLY and FYNNEI. The trim removed 8 bases at V and 3 bases at J, leaving 0 bases unmatched. Unique molecular identifiers were present in the TCR beta cDNA libraries. The T cell input of roughly 0.95 to 10 million gave roughly 460,000 cDNA molecules. From the PCR reads, TCRdb called clonotypes with MiXCR, one entry per CDR3 protein. The sample includes about 810,000 distinct CDR3 sequences, approximately 57% seen only once; the top ten take about 4.8%. The TCR originated in a girl aged 5-17 years with multiple sclerosis. The V gene is TRBV2, the J gene TRBJ2-7, with 8 nucleotides matching TRBD1. The sequenced sample consisted of blood. The CDR3 coding sequence is TGTGCCAGCGGACAGGGCTACGAGCAGTACTTC. It specifies CASGQGYEQYF.